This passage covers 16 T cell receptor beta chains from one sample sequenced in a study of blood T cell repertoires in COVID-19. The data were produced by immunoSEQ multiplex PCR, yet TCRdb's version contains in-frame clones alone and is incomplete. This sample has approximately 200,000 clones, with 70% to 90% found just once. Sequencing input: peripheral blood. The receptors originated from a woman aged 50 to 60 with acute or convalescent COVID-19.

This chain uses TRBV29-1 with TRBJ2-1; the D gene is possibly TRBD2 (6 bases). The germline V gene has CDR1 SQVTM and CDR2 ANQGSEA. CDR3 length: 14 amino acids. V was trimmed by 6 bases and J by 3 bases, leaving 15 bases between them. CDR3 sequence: CSVKPRGGYNEQFF. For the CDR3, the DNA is TGCAGCGTCAAACCAAGGGGAGGCTACAATGAGCAGTTCTTC.

DNA for the CDR3: TGTGCCAGCAGCTTGGGTGTCAGGGATACTGGGGCCAACGTCCTGACTTTC. This codes for CASSLGVRDTGANVLTF. J is TRBJ2-6 and V is TRBV5-4, with D maybe TRBD1 (5 bases). V was clipped by 0 bases and J by 2 bases, with 12 bases between them. Germline CDR1 is SGHNT and CDR2 is YYREEE (reference sequence). This CDR3 contains 17 residues.

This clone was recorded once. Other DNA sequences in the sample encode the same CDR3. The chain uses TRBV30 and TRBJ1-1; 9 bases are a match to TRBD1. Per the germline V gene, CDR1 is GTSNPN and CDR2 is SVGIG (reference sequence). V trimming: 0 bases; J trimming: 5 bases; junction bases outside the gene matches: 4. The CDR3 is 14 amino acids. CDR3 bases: TGTGCCTGGAGTGTACGGGGACAGGGAACTGAAGCTTTCTTT. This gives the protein CAWSVRGQGTEAFF.

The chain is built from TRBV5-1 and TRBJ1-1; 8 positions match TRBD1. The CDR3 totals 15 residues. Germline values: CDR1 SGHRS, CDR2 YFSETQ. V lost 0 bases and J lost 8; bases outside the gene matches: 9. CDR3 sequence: CASSLEDRGWSEAFF. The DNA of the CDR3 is TGCGCCAGCAGCTTGGAAGACAGGGGTTGGTCGGAAGCTTTCTTT.

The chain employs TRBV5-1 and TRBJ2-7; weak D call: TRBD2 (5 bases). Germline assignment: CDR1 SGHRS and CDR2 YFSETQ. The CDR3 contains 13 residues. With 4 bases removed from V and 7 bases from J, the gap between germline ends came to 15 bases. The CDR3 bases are TGCGCCAGCAGCCCCGACGGACTTGCGGAGCAGTACTTC. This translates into CASSPDGLAEQYF.

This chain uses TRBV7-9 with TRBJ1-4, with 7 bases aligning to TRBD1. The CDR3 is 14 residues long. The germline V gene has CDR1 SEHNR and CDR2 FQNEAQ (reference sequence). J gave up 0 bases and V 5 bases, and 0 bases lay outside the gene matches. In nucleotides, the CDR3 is TGTGCCAGCAGCGGGACAGCAACTAATGAAAAACTGTTTTTT. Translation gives CASSGTATNEKLFF.

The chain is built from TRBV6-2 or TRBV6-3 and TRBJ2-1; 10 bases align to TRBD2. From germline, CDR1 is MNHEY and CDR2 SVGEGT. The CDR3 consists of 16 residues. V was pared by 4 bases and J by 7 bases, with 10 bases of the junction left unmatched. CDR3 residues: CASSSFSGGPGNEQFF. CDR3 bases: TGTGCCAGCAGTTCCTTTAGCGGGGGGCCGGGGAATGAGCAGTTCTTC.

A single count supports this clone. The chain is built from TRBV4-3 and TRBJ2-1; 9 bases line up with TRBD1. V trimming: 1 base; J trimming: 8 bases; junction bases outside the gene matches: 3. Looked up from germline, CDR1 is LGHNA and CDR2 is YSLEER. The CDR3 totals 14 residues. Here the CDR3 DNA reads TGCGCCAGCAGCCAAGCTACAGGGGGCTATGAGCAGTTCTTC. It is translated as CASSQATGGYEQFF.

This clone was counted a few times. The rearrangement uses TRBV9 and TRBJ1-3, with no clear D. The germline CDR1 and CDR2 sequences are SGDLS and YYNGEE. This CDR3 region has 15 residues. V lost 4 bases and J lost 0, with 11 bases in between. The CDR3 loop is CASSHLTRSGNTIYF. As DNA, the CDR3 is TGTGCCAGCAGCCACCTCACACGCTCTGGAAACACCATATATTTT.

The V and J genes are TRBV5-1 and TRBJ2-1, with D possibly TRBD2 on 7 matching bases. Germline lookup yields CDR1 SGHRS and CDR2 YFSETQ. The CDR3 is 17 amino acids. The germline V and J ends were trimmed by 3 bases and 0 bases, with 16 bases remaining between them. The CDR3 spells CASSSGMGGASYNEQFF. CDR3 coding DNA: TGCGCCAGCAGCTCCGGTATGGGGGGGGCCTCCTACAATGAGCAGTTCTTC.

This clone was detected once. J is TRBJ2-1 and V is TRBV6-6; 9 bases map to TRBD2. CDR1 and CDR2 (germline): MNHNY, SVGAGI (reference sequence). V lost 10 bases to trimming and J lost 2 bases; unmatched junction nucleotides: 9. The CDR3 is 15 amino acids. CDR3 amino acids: CATRLAVYAYNEQFF. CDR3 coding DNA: TGTGCCACAAGACTAGCGGTATATGCCTACAATGAGCAGTTCTTC.

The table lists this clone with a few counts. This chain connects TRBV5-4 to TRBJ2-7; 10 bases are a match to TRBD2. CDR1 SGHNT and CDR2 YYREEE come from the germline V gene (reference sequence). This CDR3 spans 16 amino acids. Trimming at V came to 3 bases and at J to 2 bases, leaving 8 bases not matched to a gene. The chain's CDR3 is CASSSPSGRRTYEQYF. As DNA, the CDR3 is TGTGCCAGCAGCTCACCTAGCGGGAGAAGGACCTACGAGCAGTACTTC.

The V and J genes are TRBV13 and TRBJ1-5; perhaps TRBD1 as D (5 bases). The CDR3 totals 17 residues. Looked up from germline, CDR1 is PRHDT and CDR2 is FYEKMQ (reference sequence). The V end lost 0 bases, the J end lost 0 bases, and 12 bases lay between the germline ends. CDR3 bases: TGTGCCAGCAGCTTAGGACAGGTGGGGTATAGCAATCAGCCCCAGCATTTT. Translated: CASSLGQVGYSNQPQHF.

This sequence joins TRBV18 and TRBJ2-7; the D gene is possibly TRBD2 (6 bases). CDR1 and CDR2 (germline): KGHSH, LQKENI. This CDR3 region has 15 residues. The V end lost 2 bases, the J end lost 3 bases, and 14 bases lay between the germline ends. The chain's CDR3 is CASSPGEASSYEQYF. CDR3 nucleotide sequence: TGTGCCAGCTCACCAGGGGAGGCCTCAAGCTACGAGCAGTACTTC.

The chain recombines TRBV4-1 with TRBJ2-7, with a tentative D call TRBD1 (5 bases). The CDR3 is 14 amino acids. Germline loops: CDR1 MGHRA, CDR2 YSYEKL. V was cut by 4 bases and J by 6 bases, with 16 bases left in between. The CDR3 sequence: CASSLRSRESEQYF. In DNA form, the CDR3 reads TGCGCCAGCAGCCTCCGGAGCAGGGAATCCGAGCAGTACTTC.

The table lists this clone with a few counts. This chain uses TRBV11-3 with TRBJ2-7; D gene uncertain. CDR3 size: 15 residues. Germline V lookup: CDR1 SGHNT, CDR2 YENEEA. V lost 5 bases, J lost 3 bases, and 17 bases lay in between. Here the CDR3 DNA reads TGTGCCAGCAGCCCGCGAAGAAGAGCGAACTACGAGCAGTACTTC. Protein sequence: CASSPRRRANYEQYF.